These 31 T cell receptor beta chains share one sample of origin, sequenced in a study of cytomegalovirus exposure and HLA in healthy donors (dated by TCRdb to the late 2010s). The library was prepared using the immunoSEQ multiplex PCR assay. The multiplex PCR relied on a mix of 60 forward primers for TCR Vbeta segments and 13 reverse primers for TCR Jbeta segments. What TCRdb holds here is the immuneACCESS table cut down to in-frame rearrangements. Part of the clones is not present; checked against another copy, under half of the missing clones reflect an unresolved V gene, and the others are unexplained. Present in this sample are 75,000 to 100,000 clones, 74% of which were seen just once. The top ten constitute 1.8% of the sample. Material for sequencing was PBMCs. The source of these receptors is a male donor in good health and CMV-seronegative.

This clone showed up just a few times. This chain connects TRBV5-4 to TRBJ2-7; TRBD2 matches at 8 bases. Germline V lookup: CDR1 SGHNT, CDR2 YYREEE (reference sequence). This CDR3 is built from 17 residues. J was trimmed by 2 bases and V by 0 bases; bases with no gene match: 10. CDR3: CASSLDGSGRRTYEQYF. DNA for the CDR3: TGTGCCAGCAGCTTGGATGGGAGCGGGAGACGCACCTACGAGCAGTACTTC. The full variable domain, completed using reference TRBV5-4 and TRBJ2-7, is ETGVTQSPTHLIKTRGQQVTLRCSSQSGHNTVSWYQQALGQGPQFIFQYYREEENGRGNFPPRFSGLQFPNYSSELNVNALELDDSALYLCASSLDGSGRRTYEQYFGPGTRLTVT.

The V call is TRBV28, the J call TRBJ1-4; 7 bases map to TRBD1. CDR1 is MDHEN, CDR2 SYDVKM, per germline. V lost 5 bases and J lost 0; bases outside the gene matches: 3. This CDR3 region has 15 residues. CDR3 nucleotide sequence: TGTGCCAGCAGTCGGACAGGAGCAACTAATGAAAAACTGTTTTTT. Encoded protein: CASSRTGATNEKLFF. Looking up the rest from reference TRBV28 and TRBJ1-4 gives the full variable domain: DVKVTQSSRYLVKRTGEKVFLECVQDMDHENMFWYRQDPGLGLRLIYFSYDVKMKEKGDIPEGYSVSREKKERFSLILESASTNQTSMYLCASSRTGATNEKLFFGSGTQLSVL.

This clone has only a few counts. This chain connects TRBV5-1 to TRBJ2-5; D possibly corresponds to TRBD1 (6 bases). Germline lookup yields CDR1 SGHRS and CDR2 YFSETQ. This CDR3 is 16 amino acids long. V was clipped by 1 base and J by 2 bases, with 15 bases between them. This chain's CDR3 is CASSLMGASKQETQYF. Here the CDR3 DNA reads TGCGCCAGCAGCTTGATGGGGGCCTCAAAACAAGAGACCCAGTACTTC.

The sample holds a few counts of this clone. The chain couples TRBV5-1 to TRBJ2-5, with TRBD2 identical over 9 bases. TRBJ2-7 matches the DNA end more closely, so the J call is doubtful. CDR1 is SGHRS and CDR2 is YFSETQ in the germline V gene. The CDR3 spans 14 residues. The CDR3 protein is CASSYSGSSYEQYF. The CDR3 region has the DNA TGCGCCAGCTCGTATAGCGGGAGCTCCTACGAGCAGTACTTC.

The J gene is TRBJ1-5, the V gene TRBV28, with a weak D call TRBD1 (5 bases). Germline CDR1 MDHEN, CDR2 SYDVKM. The ends were cut back, 8 bases at V and 2 bases at J, with 16 bases in the middle. The CDR3 length is 15 residues. CDR3 region: CASLIQVDGNQPQHF. Here the CDR3 DNA reads TGTGCCAGCTTAATACAGGTAGATGGCAATCAGCCCCAGCATTTT.

The rearrangement uses TRBV30 and TRBJ1-1; TRBD1 aligns across 8 bases. V gave up 1 base and J gave up 7 bases; unmatched junction bases: 5. Germline values: CDR1 GTSNPN, CDR2 SVGIG (reference sequence). This CDR3 region has 13 residues. This chain's CDR3 is CAWSGDRGFEAFF. The DNA of the CDR3 is TGTGCCTGGAGTGGAGACAGGGGATTTGAAGCTTTCTTT.

Concerning this clone itself: One end of the junction does not line up with germline, which may come from a read error. CDR3 region: CASSLGPSYTEAFF. In DNA form, the CDR3 reads TGTGCCAGCAGCTTGGGTCCGAGTTACACTGAAGCTTTCTTT. The rearrangement uses TRBV5-1 and TRBJ1-1; D unclear. CDR1 and CDR2 from the germline V gene are SGHRS and YFSETQ. The CDR3 length is 14 residues.

As DNA, the CDR3 is TGTGCCAGCATCCCCGAGGGAAGGGGGCTCGGAGCTTTCTTT. Translation gives CASIPEGRGLGAFF. V usage is TRBV6-1 and J usage is TRBJ1-1, with TRBD1 identical over 7 bases. Losses at the gene ends were 7 bases for V and 10 bases for J; bases not matched to a gene: 15. The germline V gene has CDR1 MNHNS and CDR2 SASEGT. This CDR3 has 14 residues.

J is TRBJ2-7 and V is TRBV5-8, with D possibly being TRBD2 (5 bases). V lost 4 bases, J lost 2 bases, and 13 bases lay in between. CDR1 is SGHTS and CDR2 is YDEGEE in the germline V gene. The CDR3 runs to 14 residues. For the CDR3, the DNA is TGTGCCAGCAGCCCCTCCTCCGGGGCCTACGAGCAGTACTTC. Protein product: CASSPSSGAYEQYF.

V gene TRBV6-1 combines with J gene TRBJ2-7; TRBD2 is a possible D gene (6 bases). The CDR3 runs 18 residues. Trimming took 2 bases from V and 4 from J, leaving 24 bases between them. Germline CDR1 reads MNHNS; CDR2 reads SASEGT. CDR3 residues: CASSESLPYGGFPYEQYF. The CDR3, as DNA: TGTGCCAGCAGTGAATCCCTCCCCTATGGGGGGTTTCCGTACGAGCAGTACTTC.

The CDR3 loop reads CASSVINQPQHF. Written as DNA, the CDR3 is TGTGCCAGCAGCGTTATCAATCAGCCCCAGCATTTT. This chain uses TRBV5-6 with TRBJ1-5; unclear D gene. Per the germline V gene, CDR1 is SGHDT and CDR2 is YYEEEE. The CDR3 is made up of 12 amino acids. V gave up 4 bases and J gave up 3 bases, with 5 bases separating them.

V usage is TRBV7-9 and J usage is TRBJ2-7; the match to TRBD2 covers 7 bases. Trimming took 2 bases from V and 0 from J; bases not matched to a gene: 7. Germline assignment: CDR1 SEHNR and CDR2 FQNEAQ (reference sequence). The CDR3 runs to 16 residues. CDR3 loop: CASSLFIGGGSYEQYF. CDR3 nucleotide sequence: TGTGCCAGCAGCTTATTTATTGGCGGGGGCTCCTACGAGCAGTACTTC.

The chain combines TRBV5-1 with TRBJ2-7; possibly TRBD1 for D (5 bases). From germline, CDR1 is SGHRS and CDR2 YFSETQ. The germline V and J ends were trimmed by 0 bases and 5 bases, with 9 bases remaining between them. This CDR3 spans 13 amino acids. CDR3 DNA sequence: TGCGCCAGCAGCTTGGGCAGGGTGGACGAGCAGTACTTC. It specifies CASSLGRVDEQYF.

The chain combines TRBV27 with TRBJ1-4; D is unclear. Per germline, CDR1 MNHEY and CDR2 SMNVEV (reference sequence). The CDR3 consists of 14 residues. Trimming left V 2 bases short and J 8 bases short, with 12 bases between. The chain's CDR3 is CASSLNLRGEKLFF. CDR3 bases: TGTGCCAGCAGTTTAAACCTCAGAGGAGAAAAACTGTTTTTT.

This clone came up a few times. The chain joins TRBV28 to TRBJ1-1; 7 bases align to TRBD1. The CDR3 loop spans 15 amino acids. The V gene end was trimmed by 5 bases and the J gene end by 3 bases; junction bases not matched to a gene: 9. From germline, CDR1 is MDHEN and CDR2 SYDVKM. For the CDR3, the DNA is TGTGCCAGCAGTCCACCGACAGGGATGGACACTGAAGCTTTCTTT. Protein sequence: CASSPPTGMDTEAFF. Filled out from reference TRBV28 and TRBJ1-1, the complete variable domain reads DVKVTQSSRYLVKRTGEKVFLECVQDMDHENMFWYRQDPGLGLRLIYFSYDVKMKEKGDIPEGYSVSREKKERFSLILESASTNQTSMYLCASSPPTGMDTEAFFGQGTRLTVV.

This clone occurred a few times. This rearrangement joins TRBV4-2 to TRBJ1-5; D remains unclear. The CDR3 extends over 14 amino acids. The V gene's germline CDR1 is LGHNA and CDR2 YNFKEQ. V lost 0 bases and J 4 bases, leaving 7 bases between the germline ends. DNA for the CDR3: TGTGCCAGCAGCCAAGATAGAGGGAATCAGCCCCAGCATTTT. It encodes CASSQDRGNQPQHF.

The chain uses TRBV9 and TRBJ1-2; TRBD1 matches at 11 bases. In germline, CDR1 is SGDLS, CDR2 YYNGEE. The CDR3 contains 14 residues. After removal of 0 bases from V and 8 bases from J, the junction contained 3 bases not matched to a gene. The CDR3 DNA is TGTGCCAGCAGCGTAGAAGGGACAGGGGGAGGCTACACCTTC. As protein: CASSVEGTGGGYTF.

The V and J genes are TRBV30 and TRBJ2-1; D is undetermined. The CDR3 sequence is 12 residues long. Germline CDR1 reads GTSNPN; CDR2 reads SVGIG (reference sequence). V lost 0 bases and J 9 bases, leaving 9 bases between the germline ends. The CDR3 coding sequence is TGTGCCTGGAGTGTCCTACCGGGTGAGCAGTTCTTC. This encodes CAWSVLPGEQFF.

This clone appeared a few times. CDR3 sequence reads: CASSQDRGSGSTDTQYF. The CDR3 coding sequence is TGTGCCAGCAGCCAAGATAGAGGTAGCGGGAGCACAGATACGCAGTATTTT. The gene calls are TRBV4-2 and TRBJ2-3; 7 bases agree with TRBD2. CDR3 length: 17 amino acids. J was trimmed by 0 bases and V by 0 bases; bases with no gene match: 6. The V gene's germline CDR1 is LGHNA and CDR2 YNFKEQ.

The chain combines TRBV11-2 with TRBJ2-7; 11 positions match TRBD2. The J segment lost 4 bases and the V segment lost 1 base, leaving 9 bases of the junction unmatched. The germline CDR1 and CDR2 sequences are SGHAT and FQNNGV. This CDR3 spans 17 amino acids. The CDR3 coding sequence is TGTGCCAGCAGCTTAGTAGTTAGCGGGAGGGCCTTTTACGAGCAGTACTTC. Residues: CASSLVVSGRAFYEQYF.

The chain links TRBV27 to TRBJ2-5; unclear D gene. The CDR3 extends over 13 amino acids. From germline, CDR1 is MNHEY and CDR2 SMNVEV (reference sequence). V shed 3 bases and J shed 4 bases, with 9 bases lying between them. The CDR3 loop reads CASSLGRLETQYF. DNA of the CDR3: TGTGCCAGCAGTTTGGGCCGCCTAGAGACCCAGTACTTC.

The rearrangement uses TRBV28 and TRBJ2-7, with 8 bases lining up with TRBD1. V dropped 6 bases and J dropped 2; count of bases not matched to a gene: 6. The germline V gene has CDR1 MDHEN and CDR2 SYDVKM. This CDR3 has 14 residues. The CDR3 loop reads CASRETGATYEQYF. CDR3 DNA: TGTGCCAGCAGGGAGACAGGGGCTACCTACGAGCAGTACTTC.

The gene calls are TRBV2 and TRBJ2-1, with TRBD1 matching over 12 bases. Trimming removed 6 bases from V and 4 bases from J; junction bases left unmatched: 4. The V gene's germline CDR1 is SNHLY and CDR2 FYNNEI. The CDR3 extends over 15 amino acids. The CDR3 DNA is TGTGCCAGCAGACGGGACAGGGGGCTTTACAATGAGCAGTTCTTC. Translating gives CASRRDRGLYNEQFF.

The J gene is TRBJ2-7, the V gene TRBV30; D possibly corresponds to TRBD1 (6 bases). The CDR3 has 11 residues. CDR1 and CDR2 from the germline V gene are GTSNPN and SVGIG (reference sequence). The germline V and J ends were trimmed by 2 bases and 4 bases, with 6 bases remaining between them. The CDR3: CAWSTGYEQYF. The DNA of the CDR3 is TGTGCCTGGAGTACAGGGTACGAGCAGTACTTC.

CDR3 in DNA: TGTGCCAGCACCCAGCGTCTCACCCTTAATGAAAAACTGTTTTTT. Its translation is CASTQRLTLNEKLFF. The rearrangement links TRBV6-5 to TRBJ1-4; D remains ambiguous. V was shortened by 7 bases and J by 4 bases, with 16 bases between the two germline ends. CDR1 and CDR2 (germline): MNHEY, SVGAGI. The CDR3 contains 15 residues.

The chain employs TRBV7-9 and TRBJ2-7; maybe TRBD2 (5 bases). CDR1 and CDR2 from the germline V gene are SEHNR and FQNEAQ (reference sequence). V dropped 1 base and J dropped 8 bases, with 9 bases sitting between them. This CDR3 comprises 12 residues. Here the CDR3 reads CASSLDRGKQYF. The CDR3 bases are TGTGCCAGCAGCTTAGATCGGGGAAAGCAGTACTTC.

The chain recombines TRBV4-3 with TRBJ2-1; 12 bases are shared with TRBD2. V lost 1 base to trimming and J lost 6 bases; unmatched junction nucleotides: 1. Germline V gives CDR1 LGHNA, CDR2 YSLEER. CDR3 length equals 15 residues. The DNA of the CDR3 is TGCGCCAGCAGCCAAGGACTAGCGGGAGTCAATGAGCAGTTCTTC. Translating it yields CASSQGLAGVNEQFF.

The CDR3 coding sequence is TGTGCCAGCAGCTTACAGGGCTTGGACAATGAGCAGTTCTTC. Translated: CASSLQGLDNEQFF. This chain connects TRBV7-7 to TRBJ2-1; D is perhaps TRBD1 (5 bases). The CDR3 loop spans 14 amino acids. The germline V gene has CDR1 SSHAT and CDR2 FNYEAQ (reference sequence). The V gene lost 2 bases and the J gene lost 5 bases, with 10 bases spanning the gap.

The V gene is TRBV9, the J gene TRBJ1-1; tentatively, D is TRBD1 (6 bases). The CDR3 loop spans 13 amino acids. V was clipped by 2 bases and J by 1 base, with 6 bases between them. Germline assignment: CDR1 SGDLS and CDR2 YYNGEE. The CDR3 spells CASSVTGNTEAFF. The CDR3 DNA follows: TGTGCCAGCAGCGTGACAGGGAACACTGAAGCTTTCTTT.

This chain uses TRBV6-4 with TRBJ2-1; 13 nucleotides line up with TRBD2. This CDR3 has 14 residues. With 6 bases clipped from V and 6 bases from J, the junction kept 2 bases outside the gene matches. Germline values: CDR1 MRHNA, CDR2 SNTAGT. The CDR3 region is CASRRLAGGNEQFF. The CDR3 bases are TGTGCCAGCAGGCGACTAGCGGGAGGCAATGAGCAGTTCTTC.

This chain connects TRBV4-3 to TRBJ1-1, with D possibly being TRBD1 (6 bases). Germline V lookup: CDR1 LGHNA, CDR2 YSLEER. This CDR3 has 15 amino acids. V was pared by 0 bases and J by 3 bases, with 11 bases between. This CDR3 is CASSQDRTEYTEAFF. CDR3 DNA: TGCGCCAGCAGCCAAGATCGGACAGAGTACACTGAAGCTTTCTTT.